A selection of T cell receptor beta chains follows, all from one sample in a study of T-cell reconstitution after alpha-beta-depleted transplantation in children. In TCRdb, the PCR reads were re-called with MiXCR into one record per CDR3 protein. Counted here are almost 500,000 distinct CDR3 sequences, around 12% occurring once; the ten biggest clones make up approximately 5.4%. The starting material was PBMCs from the stem cell graft donor, obtained from the stem cell graft. These receptors all come from a human donor who donated a stem cell graft to a child with combined immunodeficiency. The CDR3 runs from the conserved cysteine through the conserved F or W. Each record gives: V gene, clone size, J gene, D gene, CDR3 protein, CDR3 DNA. A D gene is named only where the DNA matches it firmly. Clone size appears in some rows only: once, few, many, or a class for an expanded clone.

TRBV6-1	many	TRBJ2-5	TRBD2	CASSARLAGGQETQYF	TGTGCCAGCAGTGCACGACTAGCGGGGGGGCAAGAGACCCAGTACTTC
TRBV4-2	many	TRBJ2-7	TRBD1	CASSQESAAWDRDYEQYF	TGTGCCAGCAGCCAAGAATCGGCGGCTTGGGACAGGGACTACGAGCAGTACTTC
TRBV29-1	few	TRBJ1-4	.	CSVVTSGKLFF	TGCAGCGTTGTTACAAGCGGAAAACTGTTTTTT
TRBV12-3/TRBV12-4	few	TRBJ1-2	.	CASSLVPGWYGYTF	TGTGCCAGCAGTTTAGTGCCAGGGTGGTATGGCTACACCTTC
TRBV7-2	many	TRBJ2-5	TRBD2	CASSLGGTSEETQYF	TGTGCCAGCAGCTTAGGGGGGACTAGCGAGGAGACCCAGTACTTC
TRBV4-2	.	TRBJ1-3	TRBD1	CASSQDPRGLFGNTIYF	TGTGCCAGCAGCCAAGATCCCAGGGGGCTCTTTGGAAACACCATATATTTT
TRBV5-1	.	TRBJ2-3	TRBD2	CASSFSLAGTDTQYF	TGCGCCAGCAGCTTCAGTCTAGCGGGCACAGATACGCAGTATTTT
TRBV27	once	TRBJ2-1	.	CASQQISSYNEQFF	TGTGCCAGCCAACAGATTAGCTCCTACAATGAGCAGTTCTTC
TRBV12-3/TRBV12-4	.	TRBJ2-1	.	CASSLGAGPSYNEQFF	TGTGCCAGCAGTTTAGGAGCGGGCCCCTCCTACAATGAGCAGTTCTTC
TRBV24-1	many	TRBJ2-1	.	CATSDPLVIGEQFF	TGTGCCACCAGTGATCCACTAGTAATCGGTGAGCAGTTCTTC
TRBV5-1	many	TRBJ1-5	TRBD1	CASSNRGSNQPQHF	TGCGCCAGCAGCAACAGGGGGAGCAATCAGCCCCAGCATTTT
TRBV7-6	.	TRBJ1-1	.	CASSSHGQMNTEAFF	TGTGCCAGCAGCTCCCACGGGCAGATGAACACTGAAGCTTTCTTT
TRBV7-9	.	TRBJ2-7	.	CASSFKSTNSYEQYF	TGTGCCAGCAGCTTTAAGTCCACAAACTCCTACGAGCAGTACTTC
TRBV12-3/TRBV12-4	few	TRBJ2-1	TRBD2	CASSWFEVAGGPFNEQFF	TGTGCCAGCAGTTGGTTCGAGGTGGCGGGAGGGCCCTTTAATGAGCAGTTCTTC
TRBV3-1	.	TRBJ2-7	.	CASSLLVVRYEQYF	TGTGCCAGCAGCCTCCTCGTAGTCCGCTACGAGCAGTACTTC
TRBV6-1	.	TRBJ1-1	TRBD1	CASSQTGTVFMNTEAFF	TGTGCCAGCAGTCAAACCGGGACAGTATTCATGAACACTGAAGCTTTCTTT
TRBV9	few	TRBJ2-1	.	CASSALGDEQFF	TGTGCCAGCAGCGCCCTAGGGGATGAGCAGTTCTTC
TRBV6-5	few	TRBJ2-5	.	CASSYSGVVPRKETQYF	TGTGCCAGCAGTTACTCGGGGGTCGTTCCAAGGAAAGAGACCCAGTACTTC
TRBV12-3/TRBV12-4	.	TRBJ2-3	.	CASSRYSTDTQYF	TGTGCCAGCAGCCGCTATAGCACAGATACGCAGTATTTT
TRBV6-2/TRBV6-3	.	TRBJ2-4	TRBD1	CASSYSRWDSKNIQYF	TGTGCCAGCAGTTACTCGAGGTGGGACAGTAAAAACATTCAGTACTTC
TRBV6-2/TRBV6-3	.	TRBJ2-3	TRBD2	CASSERGEDTQYF	TGTGCCAGCAGCGAGCGGGGGGAAGATACGCAGTATTTT
TRBV6-2/TRBV6-3	few	TRBJ1-1	.	CASTDGIGAFF	TGTGCCAGCACCGACGGGATAGGAGCTTTCTTT
TRBV4-2	few	TRBJ2-7	TRBD1	CASSHHRQGAVEQYF	TGTGCCAGCAGCCATCACAGACAGGGGGCCGTCGAGCAGTACTTC
TRBV5-1	.	TRBJ1-5	.	CASSLTGSVGQPQHF	TGCGCCAGCAGCTTGACAGGGAGTGTGGGTCAGCCCCAGCATTTT
TRBV27	.	TRBJ2-3	.	CASSLTPWDALHSSTDTQYF	TGTGCCAGCAGTTTAACCCCCTGGGACGCACTACATTCTAGCACAGATACGCAGTATTTT
TRBV5-6	.	TRBJ2-2	.	CASSPSMGLNTGELFF	TGTGCCAGCAGCCCTAGCATGGGTTTGAACACCGGGGAGCTGTTTTTT
TRBV5-5	many	TRBJ2-3	.	CASSFGVERRTDTQYF	TGTGCCAGCAGCTTTGGGGTGGAGAGACGCACAGATACGCAGTATTTT
TRBV7-8	.	TRBJ2-3	.	CASSLYGVKYF	TGTGCCAGCAGTCTCTACGGAGTGAAGTATTTT
TRBV9	.	TRBJ2-7	.	CASSVGWWQTRSEQYF	TGTGCCAGCAGCGTAGGCTGGTGGCAGACCAGGAGCGAGCAGTACTTC
TRBV4-3	.	TRBJ2-1	.	CASSQDLGLEQFF	TGCGCCAGCAGCCAAGATCTGGGACTTGAGCAGTTCTTC
TRBV11-1	.	TRBJ2-4	.	CASSLRDTRNLLAKNIQYF	TGTGCCAGCAGCTTACGGGACACTAGAAATTTACTAGCCAAAAACATTCAGTACTTC
TRBV7-9	few	TRBJ1-2	.	CASSLLGGDYGYTF	TGTGCCAGCAGCTTATTAGGGGGGGACTATGGCTACACCTTC
TRBV7-2	.	TRBJ2-7	TRBD2	CASSFSSRGGLYEQYF	TGTGCCAGCAGCTTTAGTAGCCGGGGGGGCTTATACGAGCAGTACTTC
TRBV3-1	.	TRBJ1-5	TRBD1	CASSPSWGTGDNQPQHF	TGTGCCAGCAGCCCCTCGTGGGGGACAGGGGATAATCAGCCCCAGCATTTT
TRBV20-1	.	TRBJ2-1	TRBD1	CSGTQGSEQFF	TGCAGTGGCACACAGGGGAGTGAGCAGTTCTTC
TRBV20-1	few	TRBJ2-5	TRBD2	CSARRLAGISGETQYF	TGCAGTGCTCGAAGACTAGCGGGGATATCTGGAGAGACCCAGTACTTC
TRBV5-1	.	TRBJ2-7	.	CASSPTGRPYYEQYF	TGCGCCAGCAGCCCAACCGGACGACCCTACTACGAGCAGTACTTC
TRBV12-3/TRBV12-4	many	TRBJ2-2	.	CASSLTARGGELFF	TGTGCCAGCAGTTTAACGGCCCGCGGTGGGGAGCTGTTTTTT
TRBV5-1	.	TRBJ2-3	.	CASSLGSIDTQYF	TGCGCCAGCAGCTTGGGTTCGATAGATACGCAGTATTTT
TRBV27	few	TRBJ2-1	TRBD2	CASRGTSGSYNEQFF	TGTGCCAGCAGAGGGACTAGCGGTTCATACAATGAGCAGTTCTTC
TRBV29-1	.	TRBJ1-2	.	CSVEGTGLFGGYTF	TGCAGCGTGGAAGGGACCGGCCTATTCGGGGGCTACACCTTC
TRBV29-1	.	TRBJ1-2	.	CSVLGGGNYGYTF	TGCAGCGTTCTCGGGGGGGGCAACTATGGCTACACCTTC
TRBV4-3	few	TRBJ2-7	.	CASSQSTRSVEQYF	TGCGCCAGCAGCCAGTCTACGAGGTCGGTCGAGCAGTACTTC
TRBV4-3	many	TRBJ2-1	TRBD2	CASRGLADNEQFF	TGCGCCAGCAGGGGACTAGCGGACAATGAGCAGTTCTTC
TRBV27	.	TRBJ1-4	TRBD1	CASSRSQGGKLFF	TGTGCCAGCAGCCGTTCGCAGGGGGGAAAACTGTTTTTT
TRBV24-1	few	TRBJ2-1	TRBD1	CATSDPPGQEGDEQFF	TGTGCCACCAGTGATCCGCCGGGACAGGAAGGGGATGAGCAGTTCTTC
TRBV7-9	few	TRBJ2-3	.	CASSPPGRGSTDTQYF	TGTGCCAGCAGCCCCCCGGGCAGGGGTAGCACAGATACGCAGTATTTT
TRBV12-3/TRBV12-4	few	TRBJ2-7	.	CASSLGGGAEQYF	TGTGCCAGCAGTCTAGGGGGGGGGGCCGAGCAGTACTTC
TRBV12-3/TRBV12-4	.	TRBJ1-2	.	CASTQFGVYGYTF	TGTGCCAGCACGCAATTCGGGGTCTATGGCTACACCTTC
TRBV5-1	.	TRBJ2-1	TRBD2	CASRHSGGRSYNEQFF	TGCGCCAGCAGGCACTCCGGCGGGAGGTCGTACAATGAGCAGTTCTTC
TRBV4-1	few	TRBJ2-7	TRBD1	CASSQGDSAYEQYF	TGCGCCAGCAGCCAAGGGGACAGTGCCTACGAGCAGTACTTC
TRBV6-4	few	TRBJ2-1	TRBD1	CASSREGQGGYEQFF	TGTGCCAGCAGTCGGGAGGGACAGGGGGGTTATGAGCAGTTCTTC
TRBV20-1	many	TRBJ2-3	.	CSADGHTQYF	TGCAGTGCAGACGGACATACGCAGTATTTT
TRBV5-1	few	TRBJ1-6	.	CASSIQGTDSPLHF	TGCGCCAGCAGCATACAGGGTACGGATTCACCCCTCCACTTT
TRBV5-1	many	TRBJ1-6	.	CASSLYGSGQNSPLHF	TGCGCCAGCAGCTTGTACGGTTCGGGGCAGAATTCACCCCTCCACTTT
TRBV30	few	TRBJ1-5	.	CAWSPGPALFNQPQHF	TGTGCCTGGAGTCCAGGGCCGGCCCTCTTTAATCAGCCCCAGCATTTT
TRBV9	many	TRBJ2-1	.	CASSASASSYNEQFF	TGTGCCAGCAGCGCCAGCGCGAGCTCCTACAATGAGCAGTTCTTC
TRBV7-8	few	TRBJ1-1	.	CASSPDPRGTEAFF	TGTGCCAGCAGCCCTGACCCCCGAGGCACTGAAGCTTTCTTT
TRBV5-1	.	TRBJ2-3	TRBD2	CASSPNLAGVPDTQYF	TGCGCCAGCAGCCCCAATCTAGCGGGAGTTCCAGATACGCAGTATTTT
TRBV20-1	few	TRBJ2-7	.	CSARPLRGSYEQYF	TGCAGTGCTAGACCCCTCCGGGGGAGTTACGAGCAGTACTTC